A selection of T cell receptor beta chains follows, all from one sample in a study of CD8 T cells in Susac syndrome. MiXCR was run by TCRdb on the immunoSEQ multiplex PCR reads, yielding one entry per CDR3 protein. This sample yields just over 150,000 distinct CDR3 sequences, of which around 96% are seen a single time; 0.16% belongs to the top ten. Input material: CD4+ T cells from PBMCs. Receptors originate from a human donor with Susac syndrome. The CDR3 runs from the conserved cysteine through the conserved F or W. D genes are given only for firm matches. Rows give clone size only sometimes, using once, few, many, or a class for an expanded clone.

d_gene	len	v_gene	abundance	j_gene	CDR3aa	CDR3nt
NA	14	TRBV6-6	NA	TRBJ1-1	CASSYSALNTEAFF	TGTGCCAGCAGTTACTCAGCGTTGAACACTGAAGCTTTCTTT
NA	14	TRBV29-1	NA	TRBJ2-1	CSVEDTGTINEQFF	TGCAGCGTTGAAGATACCGGGACCATCAATGAGCAGTTCTTC
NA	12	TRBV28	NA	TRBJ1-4	CASAGPNEKLFF	TGTGCCAGCGCAGGCCCTAATGAAAAACTGTTTTTT
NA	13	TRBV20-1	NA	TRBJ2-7	CSARGGKGGEQYF	TGCAGTGCTAGAGGCGGTAAGGGCGGTGAGCAGTACTTC
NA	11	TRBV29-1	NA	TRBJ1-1	CSVLYTGEAFF	TGCAGCGTTCTCTATACAGGTGAAGCTTTCTTT
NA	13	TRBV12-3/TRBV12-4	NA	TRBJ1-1	CASRAGTSAEAFF	TGTGCCAGCAGGGCCGGGACATCTGCTGAAGCTTTCTTT
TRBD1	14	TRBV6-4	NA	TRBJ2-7	CASIGQGADYEQYF	TGTGCCAGCATCGGACAGGGGGCTGACTACGAGCAGTACTTC
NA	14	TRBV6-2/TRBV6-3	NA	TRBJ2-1	CASIPSRDHNEQFF	TGTGCCAGCATACCTAGCCGGGATCACAATGAGCAGTTCTTC
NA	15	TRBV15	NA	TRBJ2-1	CATSRGTSSYNEQFF	TGTGCCACCAGCAGAGGAACAAGCTCCTACAATGAGCAGTTCTTC
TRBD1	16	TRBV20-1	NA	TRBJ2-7	CSAGSRTGSNTYEQYF	TGCAGTGCCGGTAGCAGGACAGGGAGCAACACCTACGAGCAGTACTTC
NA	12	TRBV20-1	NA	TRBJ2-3	CSARGLADTQYF	TGCAGTGCTAGGGGGCTAGCAGATACGCAGTATTTT
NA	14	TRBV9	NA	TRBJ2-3	CASSVIPRADTQYF	TGTGCCAGCAGCGTGATCCCGAGGGCAGATACGCAGTATTTT
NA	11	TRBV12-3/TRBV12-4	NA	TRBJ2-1	CASSPSGEQFF	TGTGCCAGCAGTCCCTCAGGAGAGCAGTTCTTC
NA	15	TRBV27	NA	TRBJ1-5	CASRPRGGSNQPQHF	TGTGCCAGCAGACCCCGGGGTGGTAGCAATCAGCCCCAGCATTTT
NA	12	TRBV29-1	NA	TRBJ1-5	CSASGFNQPQHF	TGCAGCGCCTCAGGGTTCAATCAGCCCCAGCATTTT
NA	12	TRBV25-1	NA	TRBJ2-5	CASSDTGETQYF	TGTGCCAGCAGTGATACGGGAGAGACCCAGTACTTC
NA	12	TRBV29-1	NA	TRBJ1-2	CSVGQGNYGYTF	TGCAGCGTTGGCCAGGGGAACTATGGCTACACCTTC
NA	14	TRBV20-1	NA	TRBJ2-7	CSARGNRDNDEQYF	TGCAGTGCTAGAGGGAACAGGGATAACGACGAGCAGTACTTC
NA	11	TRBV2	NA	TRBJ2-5	CASGLKETQYF	TGTGCCAGCGGTCTTAAGGAGACCCAGTACTTC
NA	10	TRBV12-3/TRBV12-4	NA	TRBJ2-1	CASSFSEQFF	TGTGCCAGCAGTTTCAGTGAGCAGTTCTTC
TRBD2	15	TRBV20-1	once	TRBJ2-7	CSAPDLAGGPYEQYF	TGCAGTGCGCCCGACTTAGCGGGGGGGCCCTACGAGCAGTACTTC
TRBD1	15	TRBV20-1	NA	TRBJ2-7	CSAPDRAGGSYEQYF	TGCAGTGCTCCAGACAGGGCTGGGGGATCCTACGAGCAGTACTTC
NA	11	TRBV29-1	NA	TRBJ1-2	CSVGAGAGYTF	TGCAGCGTTGGGGCAGGCGCTGGCTACACCTTC
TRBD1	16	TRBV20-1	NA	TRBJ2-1	CSARDARDRGRNEQFF	TGCAGTGCTAGAGATGCCCGGGACAGGGGGCGTAATGAGCAGTTCTTC
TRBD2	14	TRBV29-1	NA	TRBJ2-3	CSAGTSGGQDTQYF	TGCAGCGCTGGGACTAGCGGGGGCCAGGATACGCAGTATTTT
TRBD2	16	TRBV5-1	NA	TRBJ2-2	CASSLQSGANTGELFF	TGCGCCAGCAGCTTACAGAGCGGGGCGAACACCGGGGAGCTGTTTTTT